The 17 T cell receptor beta chains listed next were all sequenced from one sample in a study of cytomegalovirus exposure and HLA in healthy donors. It was with 60 Vbeta and 13 Jbeta primers that the PCR ran. Profiled with immunoSEQ multiplex PCR; TCRdb holds only in-frame clones, not every one. This repertoire shows approximately 200,000 clones, around three quarters found once; its top ten account for around 16%. Specimen: PBMCs. These receptor sequences come from a man aged 35 to 55 in good health and CMV-seronegative.

The CDR3 nucleotides are TGCGCCAGTCGACAATACAGGGGCTCCACTCAGCCCCAGCATTTT. Amino acids: CASRQYRGSTQPQHF. V usage is TRBV23-1 and J usage is TRBJ1-5; 7 nucleotides match TRBD1. TRBV23-1 is assigned to the ORF class and has an uncertain function. The CDR3 has 15 amino acids. J lost 6 bases, V lost 9 bases, and 14 bases had no gene match.

The genes are TRBV4-2 and TRBJ2-6; D gene ambiguous. The V end was cut by 0 bases, the J end by 1 base, with 7 bases between. CDR3 length: 16 amino acids. Germline V CDR1 and CDR2: LGHNA, YNFKEQ. CDR3 in amino acids: CASSQETGSGANVLTF. CDR3 nucleotide sequence: TGTGCCAGCAGCCAAGAGACGGGTTCTGGGGCCAACGTCCTGACTTTC.

This chain uses TRBV7-2 with TRBJ2-7, with D hard to call. Between the trimmed V and J ends, which lost 2 bases and 4 bases, there was a span of 9 bases. There are 13 residues in the CDR3. Germline values: CDR1 SGHTA, CDR2 FQGNSA. The CDR3 sequence is CASSLREAYEQYF. For the CDR3, the DNA is TGTGCCAGCAGCTTACGAGAGGCGTACGAGCAGTACTTC.

This clone was seen only a few times. This chain joins TRBV4-3 and TRBJ2-3; TRBD2 agrees at 16 bases. The CDR3 length is 17 residues. V trimming: 5 bases; J trimming: 5 bases; junction bases outside the gene matches: 7. Germline CDR1 reads LGHNA; CDR2 reads YSLEER. CDR3 in DNA: TGCGCCAGCAGCGGAGGGGGGACTAGCGGGGGGGGAGATACGCAGTATTTT. Its translation is CASSGGGTSGGGDTQYF.

V is TRBV29-1 and J is TRBJ2-5, with D possibly being TRBD2 (6 bases). Looked up from germline, CDR1 is SQVTM and CDR2 is ANQGSEA. V was trimmed by 3 bases and J by 5 bases, leaving 19 bases between them. The CDR3 is 15 amino acids. The CDR3 DNA reads TGCAGCGTTGATCGAGGTGGAGGAGGGAGTGAGACCCAGTACTTC. Translated: CSVDRGGGGSETQYF.

CDR3 sequence reads: CASSLDGQGNSPLHF. The CDR3 region has the DNA TGCGCCAGCAGCTTGGATGGGCAGGGTAATTCACCCCTCCACTTT. The chain has TRBV5-1 and TRBJ1-6; the D gene is possibly TRBD1 (5 bases). The germline gives CDR1 SGHRS, CDR2 YFSETQ. The CDR3 sequence is 15 residues long. Trimming took 0 bases from V and 6 from J, leaving 10 bases between them.

A single count supports this clone. The rearrangement uses TRBV11-2 and TRBJ1-2; TRBD1 aligns across 7 bases. Germline V lookup: CDR1 SGHAT, CDR2 FQNNGV. Losses at the gene ends were 5 bases for V and 0 bases for J; bases not matched to a gene: 6. The CDR3 loop spans 15 amino acids. CDR3 loop: CASSPMTGSNYGYTF. The CDR3 nucleotides read TGTGCCAGCAGCCCCATGACAGGGTCTAACTATGGCTACACCTTC.

The rearrangement uses TRBV7-2 and TRBJ1-1; D gene unclear. The CDR3 runs to 14 residues. In germline, CDR1 is SGHTA, CDR2 FQGNSA. The germline V and J ends were trimmed by 5 bases and 0 bases, with 10 bases remaining between them. The CDR3 protein is CASSRHTVNTEAFF. The DNA of the CDR3 is TGTGCCAGCAGCCGACATACTGTGAACACTGAAGCTTTCTTT.

This clone has just a few counts. The J gene is TRBJ1-5, the V gene TRBV4-1; possibly TRBD1 for D (5 bases). V shed 0 bases and J shed 10 bases, with 16 bases lying between them. The CDR3 is 15 amino acids. The germline V gene encodes CDR1 MGHRA and CDR2 YSYEKL. This CDR3 reads CASSQEGGATLPQHF. In DNA form, the CDR3 reads TGCGCCAGCAGCCAAGAAGGAGGGGCGACTTTACCCCAGCATTTT.

The CDR3 region has the DNA TGCGCCAGCAGCTTATTGACAGGGACCTCCTACAATGAGCAGTTCTTC. Amino acids: CASSLLTGTSYNEQFF. The chain is built from TRBV5-1 and TRBJ2-1, with 7 positions matching TRBD1. V dropped 2 bases and J dropped 0; count of bases not matched to a gene: 5. CDR1 and CDR2 from the germline V gene are SGHRS and YFSETQ. This CDR3 spans 16 amino acids. The variable domain in full, with the rest retrieved from reference TRBV5-1 and TRBJ2-1, is KAGVTQTPRYLIKTRGQQVTLSCSPISGHRSVSWYQQTPGQGLQFLFEYFSETQRNKGNFPGRFSGRQFSNSRSEMNVSTLELGDSALYLCASSLLTGTSYNEQFFGPGTRLTVL.

The chain couples TRBV23-1 to TRBJ2-1; 11 nucleotides agree with TRBD2. TRBV23-1 is filed as an ORF, its function uncertain. J lost 0 bases, V lost 5 bases, and 9 bases had no gene match. The CDR3 is 18 amino acids. The CDR3 DNA reads as TGCGCCAGCAGTTATTTAGGGCTAGCGGGGGGCTCCTACAATGAGCAGTTCTTC. This encodes CASSYLGLAGGSYNEQFF.

The CDR3 protein is CASSLGAGTSSYEQYF. Here the CDR3 DNA reads TGTGCCAGCAGCTTGGGGGCAGGGACTAGCTCCTACGAGCAGTACTTC. The chain couples TRBV5-5 to TRBJ2-7, with 8 bases identical to TRBD2. CDR1 SGHKS and CDR2 YYEKEE come from the germline V gene (reference sequence). After removal of 0 bases from V and 0 bases from J, the junction contained 5 bases not matched to a gene. CDR3 size: 16 residues.

This clone was seen once. CDR3: CASSQDSGKGYGYTF. The CDR3 DNA reads TGCGCCAGCAGCCAAGATTCCGGGAAGGGCTATGGCTACACCTTC. The J gene is TRBJ1-2, the V gene TRBV4-3, with D uncertain. Germline assignment: CDR1 LGHNA and CDR2 YSLEER. The length of the CDR3 is 15 residues. V was trimmed by 0 bases and J by 4 bases, leaving 12 bases between them.

This rearrangement joins TRBV5-8 to TRBJ1-1, with 7 nucleotides matching TRBD1. J was trimmed by 6 bases and V by 2 bases; bases with no gene match: 1. The CDR3 length is 12 residues. Germline V gives CDR1 SGHTS, CDR2 YDEGEE. CDR3 loop: CASSFGTAEAFF. The CDR3 nucleotides read TGTGCCAGCAGCTTTGGGACAGCTGAAGCTTTCTTT.

The chain employs TRBV4-2 and TRBJ2-5; no definite D call. Trimming cost V 4 bases and J 5 bases, with 11 bases left between them. There are 13 residues in the CDR3. CDR1 and CDR2 from the germline V gene are LGHNA and YNFKEQ. The CDR3 nucleotides are TGTGCCAGCAGCCCAGCGACCTGGGAGACCCAGTACTTC. Translation gives CASSPATWETQYF.

This rearrangement joins TRBV5-4 to TRBJ2-1, with 10 bases identical to TRBD2. The CDR3 runs 15 residues. Germline lookup yields CDR1 SGHNT and CDR2 YYREEE (reference sequence). The V and J ends lost 4 bases and 9 bases, in that order; junction bases with no gene match: 10. This CDR3 is CASSPVSGRASEQFF. CDR3 DNA: TGTGCCAGCAGCCCCGTCAGCGGGAGGGCCAGTGAGCAGTTCTTC. Using reference TRBV5-4 and TRBJ2-1 for the parts outside the CDR3, the full variable domain is ETGVTQSPTHLIKTRGQQVTLRCSSQSGHNTVSWYQQALGQGPQFIFQYYREEENGRGNFPPRFSGLQFPNYSSELNVNALELDDSALYLCASSPVSGRASEQFFGPGTRLTVL.

This clone was observed once. The CDR3 DNA is TGCAGCGTCCGGACTGAGCTTGAAGCTTTCTTT. Translating gives CSVRTELEAFF. V gene TRBV29-1 combines with J gene TRBJ1-1, with no clear D. The CDR3 length is 11 residues. In germline, CDR1 is SQVTM, CDR2 ANQGSEA. Trimming pared 6 bases from V and 7 bases from J, leaving 12 bases between.